The entry below gives a single TCR beta chain sequence along with its context. Its antigen is still unknown. One end of the junction varies from germline; a read error may be responsible. The data were obtained in a study of cytomegalovirus exposure and HLA in healthy donors (dated 2017 in TCRdb). About the full investigation: In an earlier analysis of 550 to 750 of the donors, roughly 300 Gb of sequence data and some 100 million unique TCR beta sequences from about 179 million T cells were reported. An early release that covered fewer than 800 HLA-typed donors contained approximately 300 gigabases of sequencing data and roughly 84 million unique TCR sequences. Among the roughly 400 genotyped donors, more than 70% belonged to the genetic ancestry cluster associated with self-reported Caucasian donors. The study aimed to test whether signatures of past pathogen exposure could be identified by cataloging public T cell receptors. The study profiled the T cell repertoires of under 850 subjects by immunosequencing and related them to cytomegalovirus serostatus. Along with the 666-subject first cohort, a separate validation cohort of over a hundred different subjects was used. To predict cytomegalovirus infection status, the study combined high-throughput TCR immunosequencing, statistical association of individual TCRs with disease status, and machine learning. To study patterns of TCR occurrence, a later analysis re-analyzed previously published TCR beta repertoires from 666 donors and added high-resolution HLA genotyping. In the later analysis, no new phenotypic data were used to find candidate immune exposures; instead, reliance was placed on TCR beta sequences and their occurrence across donors. In an earlier analysis of over 550 of the donors, high-throughput TCR beta sequencing was used to judge whether each TCR beta V gene segment behaved as functional or pseudogenic. Donor age, sex, ethnicity and CMV serostatus were collected together with the repertoire data. In a later genetic analysis, genome-wide SNP genotypes for about three fifths of the 666 donors were used, and that subset was treated as a discovery cohort. All discovery cohort repertoires had been generated on a single sequencing platform. Class I and class II HLA loci were covered by the typing at four-digit resolution. The number of typed donors differed by locus: about 620-630 for A, B, C, DRB1 and DQB1; 500 to 550 for DQA1; 606 for DPA1; and roughly 470 for DPB1. Roughly 5 DR-DQ haplotypes were treated as single units for association and clustering because of strong linkage in the cohort. Across about 380 genotyped donors of the cohort, an average of about 200,000 unique TCR beta nucleotide sequences per donor were sequenced, and about a sixth of those sequences were non-productive.

Study-wide conclusions, independent of this receptor: In this cohort, only TCR beta chains were sequenced, and detectable features were limited by the absence of alpha or paired-chain data. In a later analysis, most CMV-associated TCR beta chains were found to appear HLA-restricted, with HLA associations seemingly driven largely by CMV exposure. In a later analysis, TCR association rates were found to vary across HLA loci, with the most associated TCRs seen for DRB1 alleles and the fewest for HLA-C alleles. The authors suggested that the approach could potentially be extended to other disease states and immunological phenotypes. The study listed 164 TCR beta chains as associated with cytomegalovirus. Linkage disequilibrium might explain the correlated functional status among segregating V segments, but an unknown experimental factor could not be ruled out. According to a later genetic analysis, donors in an Asian-associated ancestry cluster had fewer N-insertions in productive TCRs than the approximately 610-donor mean. The earlier analysis of 587 of the donors excluded over 15 rarely observed V segments, including chromosome 9 orphons, because counts were too low. In both the original and validation cohorts, the classifier was reported to diagnose cytomegalovirus status with high specificity and sensitivity. V-gene and J-gene trimming of TCR beta chains was associated with a missense DCLRE1C variant in a later genetic analysis, and the association was replicated in an independent cohort. When HLA alleles, especially DR and DQ, strongly co-occurred, TCR associations were difficult to assign to individual alleles. A further reported finding was that TCR beta sequences accurately predicted the HLA-A and HLA-B alleles for most subjects in the first cohort. Several of the top co-occurrence clusters appeared to be linked to parvovirus B19, influenza, CMV and Epstein-Barr virus, according to a later analysis. CMV serostatus was the only immune exposure information available for the cohort. Because the 87-base-pair reads could not distinguish some IMGT-functional V segments, including TRBV6-2 and TRBV6-3, those segments were excluded. Broadly in line with IMGT annotations, most TCR beta V segments showed up in productive rearrangements about 87% or about 30% of the time in an earlier analysis of several hundred of the donors. A cluster of highly shared sequence variants was judged likely to represent a technical artifact of the sequencing pipeline. In a later analysis, HLA-associated TCR beta chains were found to be more clonally expanded and to have lower generation probabilities than equally common non-associated chains. Because some donors lacked HLA typing at each locus, the association tests relied only on the typed subset. Presence/absence analyses assumed roughly uniform sequencing depth across donors, an assumption that may not hold. Specific HLA alleles were associated with 16,951 TCR beta sequences at a false discovery rate of 0.05 in a later analysis. In vitro tests confirmed that a few of the cytomegalovirus-associated TCR beta chains recognize cytomegalovirus antigens. Most TCR sequences were seen in very few donors, while some public TCRs were found in many individuals.

The germline V gene gives CDR1 as SGHRS and CDR2 as YFSETQ. The CDR3, from cysteine to phenylalanine, totals 14 residues. The kept DNA is CDR3 alone, 42 bases in frame from the first base. The cohort comprised around 700 healthy bone marrow donors. All cohort members were sampled while nominally healthy, although unrecorded immune exposures were likely present. The donor tested CMV seropositive, placing the donor among the 310 or so seropositive members of the cohort. A peripheral blood sample was collected from each donor, and TCR beta sequencing was performed on peripheral blood mononuclear cells. Genomic DNA was extracted from the blood cell samples with the Qiagen DNeasy Blood Extraction Kit. Library preparation was by the immunoSEQ multiplex PCR assay. For the multiplex PCR, a mixture combining 60 forward primers for TCR Vbeta segments and 13 reverse primers for TCR Jbeta segments was used. A multiplex PCR assay on genomic DNA amplified the CDR3 region of rearranged TCR beta genes. On the Illumina HiSeq System, the amplified TCR beta libraries were sequenced as 87-base-pair reads. The authors' analysis ran thus. A later analysis tallied some 79 million unique TCR beta chains across the 666 repertoires, and about 10 million of those chains were shared by two or more donors. Raw reads were error-corrected and collapsed into unique sequences with a nearest-neighbor algorithm that merged closely related sequences to remove PCR and sequencing errors. Alignment of CDR3 sequences to IMGT reference sequences was used to assign V, D and J gene segments. Each retained sequence needed at least a six-nucleotide match to both a V gene segment and a J gene segment. A rearrangement counted as productive if the CDR3 had no stop codons and remained in frame with V and J, and every other rearrangement counted as non-productive. Following IMGT convention, CDR3 was defined as the stretch from the second conserved V-encoded cysteine up to the conserved J-encoded phenylalanine. The earlier analysis of some 540 of the donors excluded any sequence lacking an unambiguous match to a single V gene segment. In an earlier analysis of more than 500 of the donors, a V segment was called functional when productive rearrangements were above 56.7%, and segregating when the standard deviation between donors exceeded 5%. A statistical classification framework was built to diagnose cytomegalovirus status from the catalog of TCR beta chain sequences. In a later analysis, TCR nucleotide sequences were compared against IMGT/GENE-DB human TR gene sequences so that V and J genes could be assigned. Using the TCRdist pipeline, a later analysis assigned CDR3 sequences along with most-parsimonious VDJ recombination scenarios. A later analysis defined each TCR beta chain by its CDR3 amino acid sequence plus V-gene family, and excluded reads lacking a unique V-gene family. As a way to deal with suspected cross-contamination and a sequencing artifact, a later analysis dropped 450 to 700 nucleotide sequences that were highly shared and had low generation probability. A later analysis calculated a clonal expansion index for each public chain from normalized within-repertoire ranks of inferred template counts. A later analysis computed generation probabilities with a VDJ recombination model fitted to out-of-frame rearrangements, and checked the results against IGoR. A later analysis scored TCR-TCR, TCR-HLA and TCR-CMV co-occurrence with hypergeometric tests, applying a repertoire-size bias correction to TCR pairs. In a later analysis, false discovery rates were estimated by permuting HLA or CMV assignments 20 times. In a later analysis, co-occurring TCRs were grouped using DBSCAN, and TCRdist sequence similarity was added for clustering within HLA-allele-positive subsets. Repertoires with fewer than 30,000 or more than 120,000 public chains, plus five repertoires with anomalous nucleotide sharing, were excluded from co-occurrence clustering. Sourced from immuneACCESS, this table was stored by TCRdb with only in-frame sequences that have V and J called. A share of the clones is absent; for the studies checked, an unresolved V gene accounts for under half, and the remainder has no known explanation. V and J calls and clone size follow that table, whereas D and trimming were derived from the DNA. A total of under 130,000 clones appear in this sample, 60% to 80% of them only once. Clones ranked in the top ten supply about 2.6% of the sample.

Sequenced material: PBMCs. The sequence links TRBV5-1 to TRBJ2-4; no D gene is confidently identified. This clonotype originated in a man between 50 and 59 years old in good health and CMV-seropositive. The CDR3 sequence is CASSLAAGKNSQYF. The sequenced DNA: TGCGCCAGCAGCTTGGCGGCAGGAAAAAACAGTCAGTACTTC. Supplemented by the reference TRBV5-1 and TRBJ2-4 proteins around the CDR3, the complete variable domain is KAGVTQTPRYLIKTRGQQVTLSCSPISGHRSVSWYQQTPGQGLQFLFEYFSETQRNKGNFPGRFSGRQFSNSRSEMNVSTLELGDSALYLCASSLAAGKNSQYFGAGTRLSVL.